The 30 T cell receptor beta chains below all came from one sample that was sequenced in a study of pediatric ulcerative colitis. Only in-frame clones appear in the TCRdb table, and some are missing; sequencing was by immunoSEQ multiplex PCR. The table shows 20,000 to 30,000 clones, with roughly 74% occurring only once. During colonoscopy, one to two rectal pinch biopsies were collected. The sample comprised gut tissue. Receptors originate from a boy younger than 18 with severe ulcerative colitis.

This clone is a singleton in its sample. This chain connects TRBV28 to TRBJ2-7, with D unresolved. Per germline, CDR1 MDHEN and CDR2 SYDVKM. Deletions cut 6 bases from V and 0 bases from J, with 6 bases between. This CDR3 has 12 residues. In DNA form, the CDR3 reads TGTGCCAGCAGCTACAACTCCTACGAGCAGTACTTC. This gives the protein CASSYNSYEQYF.

The chain links TRBV4-1 to TRBJ1-1, with D maybe TRBD1 (5 bases). This CDR3 contains 15 residues. V lost 2 bases and J 3 bases, leaving 13 bases between the germline ends. In germline, CDR1 is MGHRA, CDR2 YSYEKL. CDR3 protein: CASSQKREGYTEAFF. The DNA of the CDR3 is TGCGCCAGCAGCCAAAAAAGAGAGGGGTACACTGAAGCTTTCTTT.

This chain connects TRBV25-1 to TRBJ2-5; the D gene could be TRBD1 or TRBD2 (5 bases each). The germline V and J ends were trimmed by 9 bases and 5 bases, with 25 bases remaining between them. The V gene's germline CDR1 is MGHDK and CDR2 SYGVNS. This CDR3 spans 16 amino acids. CDR3 nucleotides: TGTGCCAGTTCCAGGGCCGGGGAACCGGGCGGGGAGACCCAGTACTTC. Translation: CASSRAGEPGGETQYF.

This chain connects TRBV4-1 to TRBJ2-1, with 11 bases aligning to TRBD2. Trimming took 0 bases from V and 8 from J; bases not matched to a gene: 15. The length of the CDR3 is 19 residues. Germline CDR1 reads MGHRA; CDR2 reads YSYEKL. The CDR3 region is CASSQDLVKTSGSGDEQFF. Here the CDR3 DNA reads TGCGCCAGCAGCCAAGATCTTGTTAAAACTAGCGGGAGTGGGGATGAGCAGTTCTTC.

The rearrangement links TRBV7-2 to TRBJ2-5, with a tentative D call TRBD2 (6 bases). Deletions cut 1 base from V and 5 bases from J, with 14 bases between. The CDR3 runs 15 residues. CDR1 and CDR2 (germline): SGHTA, FQGNSA. CDR3: CASSLVGREDETQYF. The CDR3 DNA sequence: TGTGCCAGCAGCTTAGTTGGCAGGGAGGACGAGACCCAGTACTTC. The full variable domain, in which reference TRBV7-2 and TRBJ2-5 provide the parts outside the CDR3, is GAGVSQSPSNKVTEKGKDVELRCDPISGHTALYWYRQSLGQGLEFLIYFQGNSAPDKSGLPSDRFSAERTGGSVSTLTIQRTQQEDSAVYLCASSLVGREDETQYFGPGTRLLVL.

This rearrangement joins TRBV5-6 to TRBJ2-1; D may be TRBD1 (6 bases). Germline CDR1 reads SGHDT; CDR2 reads YYEEEE. Trimming took off 3 bases at V and 4 bases at J, with 14 bases between the two ends. The CDR3 runs to 15 residues. The CDR3 sequence: CASSSERQAYNEQFF. The CDR3 DNA reads as TGTGCCAGCAGCTCCGAGAGACAGGCTTACAATGAGCAGTTCTTC.

The rearrangement joins TRBV5-1 to TRBJ2-7, with D perhaps matching TRBD1 or TRBD2 (6 bases each). Germline values: CDR1 SGHRS, CDR2 YFSETQ. V was clipped by 3 bases and J by 2 bases, with 18 bases between them. There are 16 residues in the CDR3. CDR3 amino acids: CASSSGAGEFTYEQYF. As DNA, the CDR3 is TGCGCCAGCAGCTCGGGGGCCGGGGAGTTCACCTACGAGCAGTACTTC.

The chain is built from TRBV7-3 and TRBJ2-3; D may be TRBD2 (6 bases). CDR3 length: 14 amino acids. Germline V lookup: CDR1 SGHTA, CDR2 FQGTGA. V was clipped by 2 bases and J by 5 bases, with 11 bases between them. The CDR3 sequence is CASSLSTRLDTQYF. The CDR3 region has the DNA TGTGCCAGCAGCTTATCGACTAGATTAGATACGCAGTATTTT.

The chain employs TRBV7-9 and TRBJ2-3; D not resolved. The CDR3 contains 16 residues. Germline V lookup: CDR1 SEHNR, CDR2 FQNEAQ (reference sequence). Trimming removed 5 bases from V and 2 bases from J, with 17 bases in between. CDR3 amino acids: CASSPLGGLDTDTQYF. Written as DNA, the CDR3 is TGTGCCAGCAGCCCCCTCGGTGGCTTAGACACAGATACGCAGTATTTT.

There are a few counts of this clone. The chain's CDR3 is CASSLVSMGLGYPEQYF. The CDR3 DNA follows: TGTGCCAGCAGCTTAGTGAGTATGGGACTAGGTTATCCCGAGCAGTACTTC. This rearrangement joins TRBV11-3 to TRBJ2-7, with TRBD2 matching over 8 bases. This CDR3 region has 17 residues. Germline trimming cut 1 base from V and 6 bases from J; bases unmatched to any gene: 14. Germline assignment: CDR1 SGHNT and CDR2 YENEEA.

This clone was counted a few times. J is TRBJ2-3 and V is TRBV18; the D gene is possibly TRBD1 (6 bases). This CDR3 contains 16 residues. V lost 0 bases to trimming and J lost 1 base, with 11 bases between them. CDR1 is KGHSH, CDR2 LQKENI, per germline. The CDR3: CASSPPETGGTDTQYF. The CDR3 bases are TGTGCCAGCTCACCACCAGAGACAGGTGGCACAGATACGCAGTATTTT. The full variable domain, with the rest looked up from reference TRBV18 and TRBJ2-3, is NAGVMQNPRHLVRRRGQEARLRCSPMKGHSHVYWYRQLPEEGLKFMVYLQKENIIDESGMPKERFSAEFPKEGPSILRIQQVVRGDSAAYFCASSPPETGGTDTQYFGPGTRLTVL.

The V gene is TRBV11-3, the J gene TRBJ2-2, with a possible D match to TRBD2 (5 bases). CDR1 SGHNT and CDR2 YENEEA come from the germline V gene. The CDR3 length is 15 residues. Trimming removed 1 base at V and 4 bases at J, with 10 bases between. The chain's CDR3 is CASSLAGSGTGELFF. CDR3 coding DNA: TGTGCCAGCAGCTTAGCCGGCAGCGGCACCGGGGAGCTGTTTTTT.

The J gene is TRBJ2-2, the V gene TRBV7-6; 7 bases are shared with TRBD2. Germline values: CDR1 SGHVS, CDR2 FNYEAQ. This CDR3 contains 16 residues. J was trimmed by 4 bases and V by 6 bases; bases with no gene match: 11. The CDR3 spells CASSPLEGGITGELFF. For the CDR3, the DNA is TGTGCCAGCAGTCCGTTGGAGGGAGGGATCACCGGGGAGCTGTTTTTT.

This chain links TRBV2 with TRBJ1-2; TRBD1 is a possible D gene (5 bases). V was clipped by 8 bases and J by 2 bases, with 18 bases between them. This CDR3 region has 15 residues. In germline, CDR1 is SNHLY, CDR2 FYNNEI. This CDR3 is CASFGTSPSNYGYTF. Here the CDR3 DNA reads TGTGCCAGCTTCGGGACGTCGCCCTCCAACTATGGCTACACCTTC.

The chain carries TRBV2 and TRBJ1-1; no definite D call. Deletions cut 4 bases from V and 4 bases from J, with 13 bases between. The CDR3 spans 14 residues. Germline V gene sequence: CDR1 SNHLY, CDR2 FYNNEI. CDR3: CASSVSGGRTEAFF. CDR3 bases: TGTGCCAGCAGTGTTTCAGGCGGACGCACTGAAGCTTTCTTT.

This clone has more than one count but fewer than ten. J is TRBJ2-3 and V is TRBV28; no firm D call. Germline V gives CDR1 MDHEN, CDR2 SYDVKM. The CDR3 totals 10 residues. V lost 6 bases to trimming and J lost 8 bases, with 6 bases between them. CDR3 nucleotide sequence: TGTGCCAGCAGCGGCCTTACGCAGTATTTT. It is translated as CASSGLTQYF.

In this sample, this clone turned up a few times. The rearrangement uses TRBV27 and TRBJ2-1, with a tentative D call TRBD1 (6 bases). Germline loops: CDR1 MNHEY, CDR2 SMNVEV (reference sequence). This CDR3 is 15 amino acids long. V lost 4 bases to trimming and J lost 7 bases, with 17 bases between them. The CDR3 protein is CASSSSGTLHNEQFF. As DNA, the CDR3 is TGTGCCAGCAGTTCCTCCGGGACATTGCATAATGAGCAGTTCTTC.

This rearrangement joins TRBV7-2 to TRBJ1-1; D is uncertain. CDR3 size: 13 residues. Trimming cost V 2 bases and J 1 base, with 5 bases left between them. Germline-derived CDR1 and CDR2 are SGHTA and FQGNSA. CDR3 DNA: TGTGCCAGCAGCTTACACCAGAACACTGAAGCTTTCTTT. Protein product: CASSLHQNTEAFF.

The genes are TRBV21-1 and TRBJ2-7; TRBD1, as called in the table, went unchecked against the DNA. TRBV21-1 is designated a pseudogene. This CDR3 comprises 15 residues. The CDR3 bases are TGTGCCAGCAGCGTACACAGGGGCGCCAGCTACGAGCAGTACTTC. Residues: CASSVHRGASYEQYF.

CDR3 nucleotide sequence: TGTGCCAGCCAGTTAGCTGCCGATATCAATGAGCAGTTCTTC. Protein sequence: CASQLAADINEQFF. This sequence joins TRBV6-1 and TRBJ2-1; no clear D gene. The CDR3 contains 14 residues. Trimming pared 8 bases from V and 6 bases from J, leaving 17 bases between. The germline V gene encodes CDR1 MNHNS and CDR2 SASEGT.

V gene TRBV4-2 combines with J gene TRBJ2-7, with 7 nucleotides matching TRBD2. V was clipped by 1 base and J by 5 bases; unmatched bases: 14. The CDR3 runs to 17 residues. Germline V gene data show CDR1 as LGHNA and CDR2 as YNFKEQ. CDR3 coding DNA: TGTGCCAGCAGCCAAGTTTCCTATGCGGGAGTACGGCACGAGCAGTACTTC. The encoded protein is CASSQVSYAGVRHEQYF.

The chain uses TRBV30 and TRBJ2-1; no definite D call. Per germline, CDR1 GTSNPN and CDR2 SVGIG (reference sequence). CDR3 size: 12 residues. Trimming took off 3 bases at V and 3 bases at J, with 6 bases between the two ends. The CDR3 protein is CAWRVGYNEQFF. The CDR3 nucleotides are TGTGCCTGGAGAGTCGGCTACAATGAGCAGTTCTTC.

V is TRBV29-1 and J is TRBJ2-1, with 12 bases fitting TRBD2. CDR1 and CDR2 from the germline V gene are SQVTM and ANQGSEA. V was clipped by 7 bases and J by 7 bases; unmatched bases: 5. The CDR3 is 13 residues long. The DNA of the CDR3 is TGCAGCGCCGGACTAGCGGGAAAAAATGAGCAGTTCTTC. Its protein is CSAGLAGKNEQFF.

The chain carries TRBV5-6 and TRBJ2-5; 12 bases match TRBD2. The V gene's germline CDR1 is SGHDT and CDR2 YYEEEE. V gave up 2 bases and J gave up 4 bases; unmatched junction bases: 0. CDR3 length: 14 amino acids. DNA for the CDR3: TGTGCCAGCAGCTTACTAGCGGGAGGAGAGACCCAGTACTTC. Its protein product is CASSLLAGGETQYF.

This sequence joins TRBV30 and TRBJ2-2; 12 bases are a match to TRBD2. CDR3 size: 15 residues. From germline, CDR1 is GTSNPN and CDR2 SVGIG (reference sequence). J was trimmed by 5 bases and V by 0 bases; bases with no gene match: 1. Here the CDR3 reads CAWSVLAGGTGELFF. The CDR3 DNA is TGTGCCTGGAGTGTACTAGCGGGAGGTACCGGGGAGCTGTTTTTT.

V is TRBV7-9 and J is TRBJ2-5, with D maybe TRBD2 (5 bases). V lost 1 base, J lost 5 bases, and 14 bases lay in between. This CDR3 is built from 15 residues. Germline loops: CDR1 SEHNR, CDR2 FQNEAQ (reference sequence). In DNA, the CDR3 is TGTGCCAGCAGCTTAGGGGAGCAAGAACGGGAGACCCAGTACTTC. It encodes CASSLGEQERETQYF.

Here the CDR3 reads CASSLAASGIQETQYF. As DNA, the CDR3 is TGTGCCAGCAGCTTGGCTGCTAGCGGGATCCAAGAGACCCAGTACTTC. V usage is TRBV7-6 and J usage is TRBJ2-5; 9 bases align to TRBD2. CDR1 is SGHVS and CDR2 is FNYEAQ in the germline V gene. The CDR3 spans 16 residues. V lost 3 bases to trimming and J lost 1 base; unmatched junction nucleotides: 6.

This clone was seen only a few times. The chain couples TRBV11-3 to TRBJ2-7, with TRBD1 as a possible D gene (6 bases). This CDR3 has 13 residues. The germline V and J ends were trimmed by 6 bases and 0 bases, with 9 bases remaining between them. Germline lookup yields CDR1 SGHNT and CDR2 YENEEA. CDR3 coding DNA: TGTGCCAGCAGGGACAGCCTCTCCTACGAGCAGTACTTC. It yields the protein CASRDSLSYEQYF.

In this sample, this clone turned up a few times. The chain is built from TRBV4-2 and TRBJ2-1; 13 nucleotides match TRBD2. Per germline, CDR1 LGHNA and CDR2 YNFKEQ. The V segment lost 0 bases and the J segment 6 bases; nucleotides outside the gene matches: 2. The CDR3 extends over 16 amino acids. CDR3 bases: TGTGCCAGCAGCCAAGATTGGACTAGCGGGAGCAATGAGCAGTTCTTC. This sequence encodes CASSQDWTSGSNEQFF.

The chain couples TRBV4-1 to TRBJ2-5; 9 positions match TRBD2. CDR3 size: 15 residues. The junction had 4 bases not matched to a gene; V was cut back by 0 bases and J by 5 bases. The germline V gene has CDR1 MGHRA and CDR2 YSYEKL. Here the CDR3 reads CASSQEGGRAETQYF. CDR3 bases: TGCGCCAGCAGCCAAGAGGGCGGGAGGGCGGAGACCCAGTACTTC.